This TCR beta chain is from a study of Ad26.COV2.S vaccination and SARS-CoV-2 variants. Study details: The authors gave Ad26.COV2.S intramuscularly, either once or twice 56 days apart.

Treatment described: 19 received Ad26.COV2.S at low or high dose, single or two shots; several received placebo; per-sample allocation not given. Sampling occurred on day 63 after the first vaccine or placebo injection. An adult of 18-55 years in Boston served as donor. CDR3 length: 15 residues. Losses at the gene ends were 0 bases for V and 8 bases for J; bases not matched to a gene: 8. CDR1 is SGHDT, CDR2 YYEEEE, per germline. Study results and caveats: Total T cell responses, in the TCR breadth and depth analyses, may have been underestimated.

A remark on this clone: Its specificity is not known.

The assay was immunoSEQ multiplex PCR, and TCRdb's table has in-frame clones only and misses some. The profile shows about 420,000 clones, around 89% of them singletons. The source of this sequence is a person between 18 and 60 years old who received the Ad26.COV2.S COVID-19 vaccine or a placebo. This chain connects TRBV5-6 to TRBJ2-1; 7 bases line up with TRBD2. The source was peripheral blood, collected in a trial of Ad26.COV2.S vaccine versus placebo. CDR3 sequence (DNA): TGTGCCAGCAGCTTGGCAGCGGGACCGTGGGATGAGCAGTTCTTC. This sequence encodes CASSLAAGPWDEQFF.